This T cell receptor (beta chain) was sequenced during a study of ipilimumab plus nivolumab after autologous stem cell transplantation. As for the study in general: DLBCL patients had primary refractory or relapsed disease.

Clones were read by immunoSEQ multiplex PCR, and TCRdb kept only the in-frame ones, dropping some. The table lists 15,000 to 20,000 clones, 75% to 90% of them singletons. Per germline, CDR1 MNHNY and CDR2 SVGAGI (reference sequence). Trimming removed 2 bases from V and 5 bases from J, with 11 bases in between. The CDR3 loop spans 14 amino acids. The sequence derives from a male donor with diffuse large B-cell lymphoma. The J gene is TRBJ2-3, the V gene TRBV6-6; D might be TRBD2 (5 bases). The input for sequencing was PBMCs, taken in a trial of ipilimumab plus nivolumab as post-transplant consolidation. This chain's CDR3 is CASSYGGVEDTQYF. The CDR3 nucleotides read TGTGCCAGCAGTTACGGAGGTGTGGAAGATACGCAGTATTTT.